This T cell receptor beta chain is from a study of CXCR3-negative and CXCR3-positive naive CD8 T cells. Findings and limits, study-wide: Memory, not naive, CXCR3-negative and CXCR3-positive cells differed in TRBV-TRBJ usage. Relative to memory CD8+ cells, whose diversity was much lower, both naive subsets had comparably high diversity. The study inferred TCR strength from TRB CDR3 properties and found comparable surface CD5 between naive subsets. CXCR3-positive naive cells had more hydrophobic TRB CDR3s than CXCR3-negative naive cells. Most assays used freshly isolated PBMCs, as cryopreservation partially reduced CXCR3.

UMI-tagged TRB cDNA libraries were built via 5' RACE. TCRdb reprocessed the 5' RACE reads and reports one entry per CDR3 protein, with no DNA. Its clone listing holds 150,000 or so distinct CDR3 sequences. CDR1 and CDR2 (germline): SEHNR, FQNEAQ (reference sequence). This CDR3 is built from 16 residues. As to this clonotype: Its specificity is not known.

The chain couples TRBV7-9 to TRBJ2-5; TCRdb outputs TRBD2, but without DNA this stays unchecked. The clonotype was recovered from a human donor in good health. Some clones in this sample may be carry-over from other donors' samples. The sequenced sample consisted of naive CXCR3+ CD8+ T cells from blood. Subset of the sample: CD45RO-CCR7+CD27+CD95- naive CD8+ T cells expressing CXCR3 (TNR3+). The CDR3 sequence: CASSLAIGGVGETQYF.